This T cell receptor (beta chain) was recovered during a study of blood T cell repertoires in COVID-19. Study-level background: There were acute and convalescent COVID-19 samples, and they came from the United States, Italy and Spain. From T cells, B-cell-depleted T cells, or PBMCs came the material, which was cDNA or gDNA.

As processed by the authors: Scientists estimated how many nucleated cells there were by amplifying reference gene primers. Generated by immunoSEQ multiplex PCR, the TCRdb table keeps only in-frame clones and is missing some. V, J and clone size derive from that table, while D and trimming were established from the DNA sequence. The sample lists roughly 53,000 clones; approximately 90% were seen once. Germline CDR1 reads MNHEY; CDR2 reads SVGAGI. This CDR3 comprises 15 residues. The trim removed 7 bases at V and 4 bases at J, leaving 10 bases unmatched. The chain carries TRBV6-5 and TRBJ2-7; 10 positions agree with TRBD1. Sequencing was performed on peripheral blood. This clonotype was obtained from a man between 60 and 75 years old with acute or convalescent COVID-19. The CDR3 nucleotides read TGTGCCAGCACCGAAAACCCGGGACAGGGGTACGAGCAGTACTTC. Its protein is CASTENPGQGYEQYF.